These 25 T cell receptor beta chains were all obtained from the same sample, sequenced in a study of graft-versus-host responses after intestinal transplantation (dated by TCRdb to 2020 to 2022). The library was generated by the immunoSEQ multiplex PCR assay. Drawn from immuneACCESS, this table holds only the in-frame rearrangements with V and J called that TCRdb kept. Clones are partly lost; checked studies trace under half to an unresolved V gene and leave the rest unexplained. This sample is represented by approximately 46,000 clones; around 84% of them were singletons. Together, the top ten hold 0.45% to 0.55% of the sample. These TCRs are of unknown antigen specificity. Reading the label with the study, this specimen's time point is: cells obtained before transplantation from donor or recipient. The input for sequencing was unstimulated CD4+ T cells sorted from spleen or lymph node cells, taken before transplant. These receptors all come from a human donor who was the organ donor for an intestinal transplant.

This clone was detected a few times. This chain uses TRBV4-1 with TRBJ1-2; 9 nucleotides match TRBD1. The CDR3 has 14 amino acids. V lost 6 bases, J lost 5 bases, and 7 bases stayed unmatched. CDR1 is MGHRA, CDR2 YSYEKL, per germline. The DNA for the CDR3 is TGCGCCAGCAGGCGACAGGGGGAGCCTTATGGCTACACCTTC. It encodes CASRRQGEPYGYTF.

The chain has TRBV7-8 and TRBJ1-5; D gene uncertain. The CDR3 has 13 amino acids. The V gene lost 1 base and the J gene lost 4 bases, with 5 bases spanning the gap. The germline gives CDR1 SGHVS, CDR2 FQNEAQ. CDR3 coding DNA: TGTGCCAGCAGCTTAGTCCCTAATCAGCCCCAGCATTTT. Its translation: CASSLVPNQPQHF.

The CDR3 is CASSAPGLYNEQFF. Written as DNA, the CDR3 is TGTGCCAGCAGTGCCCCGGGACTATACAATGAGCAGTTCTTC. The chain is built from TRBV11-2 and TRBJ2-1; 7 bases are a match to TRBD2. The CDR3 length is 14 residues. The V segment lost 6 bases and the J segment 4 bases; nucleotides outside the gene matches: 6. Per the germline V gene, CDR1 is SGHAT and CDR2 is FQNNGV.

The chain joins TRBV9 to TRBJ2-1; 8 positions match TRBD1. Germline assignment: CDR1 SGDLS and CDR2 YYNGEE. This CDR3 comprises 12 residues. The V and J ends lost 1 base and 12 bases, in that order; junction bases with no gene match: 3. CDR3 region: CASSVFGQGQFF. CDR3 in DNA: TGTGCCAGCAGCGTATTTGGACAGGGGCAGTTCTTC.

A single count supports this clone. V usage is TRBV12-5 and J usage is TRBJ1-3; 9 bases line up with TRBD1. This CDR3 region has 15 residues. From germline, CDR1 is LGHNT and CDR2 FRNRAP. J lost 5 bases, V lost 2 bases, and 4 bases had no gene match. CDR3 region: CASGLPGTGRNTIYF. DNA of the CDR3: TGTGCTAGTGGTTTGCCCGGGACAGGGAGAAACACCATATATTTT.

The rearrangement uses TRBV9 and TRBJ2-3; no firm D call. The CDR3 contains 12 residues. Germline V gene lookup returns CDR1 SGDLS and CDR2 YYNGEE. Trimming removed 0 bases at V and 6 bases at J, with 5 bases between. The chain's CDR3 is CASSVGRDTQYF. CDR3 nucleotide sequence: TGTGCCAGCAGCGTAGGGCGGGATACGCAGTATTTT.

The chain employs TRBV7-8 and TRBJ1-5; D remains ambiguous. Trimming pared 1 base from V and 3 bases from J, leaving 10 bases between. Germline V CDR1 and CDR2: SGHVS, FQNEAQ. CDR3 length equals 15 residues. The CDR3 is CASSLGLRINQPQHF. CDR3 in DNA: TGTGCCAGCAGCTTAGGGTTACGGATCAATCAGCCCCAGCATTTT. Looking up the rest from reference TRBV7-8 and TRBJ1-5 gives the full variable domain: GAGVSQSPRYKVAKRGQDVALRCDPISGHVSLFWYQQALGQGPEFLTYFQNEAQLDKSGLPSDRFFAERPEGSVSTLKIQRTQQEDSAVYLCASSLGLRINQPQHFGDGTRLSIL.

The J gene is TRBJ2-7, the V gene TRBV7-9; 7 nucleotides match TRBD1. Germline V CDR1 and CDR2: SEHNR, FQNEAQ (reference sequence). V gave up 1 base and J gave up 1 base; unmatched junction bases: 7. The CDR3 extends over 16 amino acids. CDR3 loop: CASSLGAGGASYEQYF. The CDR3 DNA reads as TGTGCCAGCAGCTTAGGTGCAGGGGGTGCATCCTACGAGCAGTACTTC.

V and J are TRBV10-3 and TRBJ2-7; 9 bases are shared with TRBD2. V trimming: 2 bases; J trimming: 5 bases; junction bases outside the gene matches: 7. This CDR3 spans 15 amino acids. Per the germline V gene, CDR1 is ENHRY and CDR2 is SYGVKD. The DNA of the CDR3 is TGTGCCATCAGTGAGGGACTAGCGCCGTCCGACGAGCAGTACTTC. This encodes CAISEGLAPSDEQYF.

This clone was detected only once. The chain is built from TRBV9 and TRBJ2-2; 9 bases map to TRBD2. This CDR3 contains 15 residues. The V gene's germline CDR1 is SGDLS and CDR2 YYNGEE. Trimming took 0 bases from V and 4 from J; bases not matched to a gene: 1. The CDR3 loop is CASSVASGVTGELFF. CDR3 nucleotides: TGTGCCAGCAGCGTAGCTAGCGGGGTCACCGGGGAGCTGTTTTTT. Full variable domain (missing parts from reference TRBV9 and TRBJ2-2): DSGVTQTPKHLITATGQRVTLRCSPRSGDLSVYWYQQSLDQGLQFLIQYYNGEERAKGNILERFSAQQFPDLHSELNLSSLELGDSALYFCASSVASGVTGELFFGEGSRLTVL.

The chain links TRBV30 to TRBJ1-2, with D perhaps matching TRBD1 (6 bases). V gave up 2 bases and J gave up 6 bases, with 13 bases separating them. There are 13 residues in the CDR3. Germline V gene lookup returns CDR1 GTSNPN and CDR2 SVGIG (reference sequence). The CDR3, as DNA: TGTGCCTGGAGTCTCCAGAAGGGGGATGGCTACACCTTC. Protein product: CAWSLQKGDGYTF.

The rearrangement joins TRBV4-1 to TRBJ2-3; D remains unclear. V dropped 4 bases and J dropped 0 bases, with 14 bases sitting between them. CDR3 length: 16 residues. Germline assignment: CDR1 MGHRA and CDR2 YSYEKL. The CDR3 DNA follows: TGCGCCAGCAGCCCCGCGCAAGGTGCTAGCACAGATACGCAGTATTTT. Translating gives CASSPAQGASTDTQYF.

The chain carries TRBV7-2 and TRBJ2-3, with a possible D match to TRBD2 (6 bases). V lost 4 bases to trimming and J lost 0 bases, with 17 bases between them. Germline lookup yields CDR1 SGHTA and CDR2 FQGNSA. The CDR3 covers 17 residues. CDR3 nucleotide sequence: TGTGCCAGCAGCTCGATAGGACCGGGACTGAGCACAGATACGCAGTATTTT. This gives the protein CASSSIGPGLSTDTQYF.

CDR3 nucleotides: TGTGCCAGCCGCACGGCTCCCTACAATGAGCAGTTCTTC. Its translation: CASRTAPYNEQFF. This chain links TRBV19 with TRBJ2-1; no firm D call. CDR1 is LNHDA and CDR2 is SQIVND in the germline V gene (reference sequence). V shed 9 bases and J shed 2 bases, with 11 bases lying between them. This CDR3 spans 13 amino acids.

The chain employs TRBV5-4 and TRBJ2-1; D is possibly TRBD1 (5 bases). V lost 3 bases and J 4 bases, leaving 8 bases between the germline ends. The CDR3 contains 13 residues. The V gene's germline CDR1 is SGHNT and CDR2 YYREEE (reference sequence). The CDR3 protein is CASSSTVYNEQFF. The CDR3 nucleotides read TGTGCCAGCAGCTCGACAGTTTACAATGAGCAGTTCTTC.

The gene calls are TRBV5-6 and TRBJ2-5; 8 bases map to TRBD1. The CDR3 sequence is 13 residues long. The V gene's germline CDR1 is SGHDT and CDR2 YYEEEE. The V and J ends lost 5 bases and 3 bases, in that order; junction bases with no gene match: 3. CDR3 coding DNA: TGTGCCAGCAGGCCGACAGGGGAAGAGACCCAGTACTTC. Translation gives CASRPTGEETQYF. The full variable domain, rest sourced from reference TRBV5-6 and TRBJ2-5, is DAGVTQSPTHLIKTRGQQVTLRCSPKSGHDTVSWYQQALGQGPQFIFQYYEEEERQRGNFPDRFSGHQFPNYSSELNVNALLLGDSALYLCASRPTGEETQYFGPGTRLLVL.

The chain combines TRBV4-2 with TRBJ2-7; 11 positions match TRBD2. Looked up from germline, CDR1 is LGHNA and CDR2 is YNFKEQ. V was pared by 1 base and J by 5 bases, with 16 bases of the junction left unmatched. This CDR3 is built from 19 residues. The CDR3 is CASSQAGPNELAGAHEQYF. In DNA form, the CDR3 reads TGTGCCAGCAGCCAAGCGGGCCCCAATGAACTAGCGGGAGCCCACGAGCAGTACTTC.

This clone was recorded once. This chain uses TRBV4-3 with TRBJ1-1; no firm D call. V was clipped by 1 base and J by 0 bases, with 9 bases between them. The germline V gene encodes CDR1 LGHNA and CDR2 YSLEER. The CDR3 sequence is 15 residues long. The CDR3 sequence: CASSQGVGMNTEAFF. CDR3 DNA sequence: TGCGCCAGCAGCCAAGGGGTTGGGATGAACACTGAAGCTTTCTTT.

The rearrangement links TRBV19 to TRBJ1-1; tentatively, D is TRBD1 (5 bases). The V end lost 7 bases, the J end lost 6 bases, and 12 bases lay between the germline ends. Germline V gene lookup returns CDR1 LNHDA and CDR2 SQIVND (reference sequence). The CDR3 length is 12 residues. The CDR3 is CASNVGGAEAFF. CDR3 in DNA: TGTGCCAGTAACGTCGGAGGGGCTGAAGCTTTCTTT.

This rearrangement joins TRBV14 to TRBJ2-3, with D possibly being TRBD2 (6 bases). The CDR3 totals 15 residues. Germline V gene sequence: CDR1 SGHDN, CDR2 FVKESK. V lost 1 base to trimming and J lost 5 bases, with 13 bases between them. The chain's CDR3 is CASSQGGRFVDTQYF. The DNA for the CDR3 is TGTGCCAGCAGCCAAGGAGGGAGGTTTGTAGATACGCAGTATTTT.

The chain joins TRBV30 to TRBJ2-1, with 7 bases lining up with TRBD2. V lost 3 bases and J lost 13; bases outside the gene matches: 6. The CDR3 totals 11 residues. Germline CDR1 and CDR2: GTSNPN and SVGIG (reference sequence). The CDR3 DNA sequence: TGTGCCTGGAGCCGTAGCGGGCCACAGTTCTTC. Translated, it gives CAWSRSGPQFF.

The J gene is TRBJ2-1, the V gene TRBV19, with no clear D. CDR3 size: 14 residues. From germline, CDR1 is LNHDA and CDR2 SQIVND (reference sequence). Trimming stripped 1 base from V and 1 base from J, with 5 bases between. The CDR3 region has the DNA TGTGCCAGTAGTATAGGGCCATCCTACAATGAGCAGTTCTTC. This gives the protein CASSIGPSYNEQFF.

This clone has only one observation. This chain uses TRBV5-1 with TRBJ1-1, with D possibly TRBD1 on 5 matching bases. Germline assignment: CDR1 SGHRS and CDR2 YFSETQ. This CDR3 has 13 residues. V dropped 7 bases and J dropped 1 base, with 11 bases sitting between them. The CDR3, as DNA: TGCGCCAGCGGGGCACATGAGAACACTGAAGCTTTCTTT. Residues: CASGAHENTEAFF. Looking up the rest from reference TRBV5-1 and TRBJ1-1 gives the full variable domain: KAGVTQTPRYLIKTRGQQVTLSCSPISGHRSVSWYQQTPGQGLQFLFEYFSETQRNKGNFPGRFSGRQFSNSRSEMNVSTLELGDSALYLCASGAHENTEAFFGQGTRLTVV.

The gene calls are TRBV30 and TRBJ1-3, with TRBD1 matching over 7 bases. V shed 6 bases, J shed 0 bases, and the junction held 11 bases outside the gene matches. Per germline, CDR1 GTSNPN and CDR2 SVGIG (reference sequence). The CDR3 contains 16 residues. This chain's CDR3 is CACKQGRRFSGNTIYF. Written as DNA, the CDR3 is TGTGCCTGTAAACAGGGGCGTAGGTTCTCTGGAAACACCATATATTTT.

This clone has just one count. The CDR3 DNA reads as TGTGCCAGCAGTCGAGGCAGTACCTACGAGCAGTACTTC. This translates into CASSRGSTYEQYF. The chain links TRBV5-6 to TRBJ2-7; D unclear. Trimming pared 5 bases from V and 2 bases from J, leaving 11 bases between. Germline CDR1 is SGHDT and CDR2 is YYEEEE. This CDR3 contains 13 residues.